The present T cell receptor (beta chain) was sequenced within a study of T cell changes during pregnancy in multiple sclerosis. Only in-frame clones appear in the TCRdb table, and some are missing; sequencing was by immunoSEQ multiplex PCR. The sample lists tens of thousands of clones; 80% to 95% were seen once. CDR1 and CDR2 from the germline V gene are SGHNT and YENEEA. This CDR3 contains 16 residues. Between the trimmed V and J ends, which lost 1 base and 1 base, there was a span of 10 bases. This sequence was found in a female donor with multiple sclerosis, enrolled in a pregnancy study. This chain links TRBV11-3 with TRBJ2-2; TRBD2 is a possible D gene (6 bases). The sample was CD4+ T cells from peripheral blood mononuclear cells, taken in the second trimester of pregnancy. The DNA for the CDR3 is TGTGCCAGCAGCTTAGGGGACTCCCTGAACACCGGGGAGCTGTTTTTT. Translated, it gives CASSLGDSLNTGELFF.